This passage covers 30 T cell receptor beta chains from one sample sequenced in a study of control samples from healthy donors and cancer patients. The data were produced by immunoSEQ multiplex PCR, yet TCRdb's version contains in-frame clones alone and is incomplete. The repertoire holds over 150,000 clones, approximately 92% seen once, with 2% in the top ten. Input material: blood. The receptors come from a woman between 35 and 50 years old in good health.

CDR3 in DNA: TGTGCCAGCAGCACTAACGACGGACGCAAAGAGACCCAGTACTTC. Amino acids: CASSTNDGRKETQYF. The chain combines TRBV9 with TRBJ2-5; the D is unclear. Germline CDR1 SGDLS, CDR2 YYNGEE. The V end lost 4 bases, the J end lost 3 bases, and 16 bases lay between the germline ends. The CDR3 sequence is 15 residues long.

J is TRBJ2-1 and V is TRBV12-3 or TRBV12-4, with D perhaps TRBD1 or TRBD2 (5 bases each). V shed 5 bases and J shed 9 bases, with 14 bases lying between them. The CDR3 is 13 amino acids. For the CDR3, the DNA is TGTGCCAGCAGTCTCAGGGTTGGGGGTGAGCAGTTCTTC. It is translated as CASSLRVGGEQFF.

The J gene is TRBJ2-5, the V gene TRBV3-1 (or the pseudogene TRBV3-2); D remains ambiguous. Germline assignment: CDR1 LGHDT and CDR2 YNNKEL (reference sequence). Trimming took off 0 bases at V and 4 bases at J, with 9 bases between the two ends. The CDR3 loop spans 14 amino acids. CDR3 DNA sequence: TGTGCCAGCAGCCAAGAGACATACCCAGAGACCCAGTACTTC. Translated: CASSQETYPETQYF.

Only one count was recorded for this clone. J is TRBJ1-3 and V is TRBV6-5; D not resolved. The CDR3 length is 14 residues. The ends were cut back, 0 bases at V and 1 base at J, with 4 bases in the middle. CDR1 and CDR2 (germline): MNHEY, SVGAGI. The CDR3 region has the DNA TGTGCCAGCAGTTACTCTGGTTCTGGAAACACCATATATTTT. Translation: CASSYSGSGNTIYF.

This sequence joins TRBV12-3 or TRBV12-4 and TRBJ1-1, with D possibly TRBD1 on 6 matching bases. V shed 2 bases and J shed 5 bases, with 9 bases lying between them. CDR3 length: 13 amino acids. In DNA, the CDR3 is TGTGCCAGCAGTTTACACAGGGAGACTGAAGCTTTCTTT. The encoded protein is CASSLHRETEAFF.

The chain employs TRBV9 and TRBJ2-1, with 7 bases matching TRBD2. The CDR3 is made up of 15 amino acids. CDR1 is SGDLS and CDR2 is YYNGEE in the germline V gene. Trimming took 0 bases from V and 5 from J; bases not matched to a gene: 5. The CDR3 DNA reads TGTGCCAGCAGCGTAGCAATAGCGGGCGACAATGAGCAGTTCTTC. Translation gives CASSVAIAGDNEQFF.

The chain links TRBV11-2 to TRBJ2-5; 13 nucleotides line up with TRBD2. This CDR3 comprises 15 residues. Unmatched junction bases numbered 3, after V lost 5 bases and J lost 3 bases. CDR1 SGHAT and CDR2 FQNNGV come from the germline V gene. CDR3 sequence: CASSLGTSGEETQYF. The CDR3 DNA reads as TGTGCCAGCAGCCTCGGGACTAGCGGGGAAGAGACCCAGTACTTC.

V is TRBV28 and J is TRBJ2-3, with a weak D call TRBD2 (7 bases). The germline V and J ends were trimmed by 3 bases and 5 bases, with 12 bases remaining between them. The CDR3 sequence is 14 residues long. CDR1 and CDR2 (germline): MDHEN, SYDVKM. The CDR3 reads CASSFRGAGDTQYF. The CDR3 DNA reads TGTGCCAGCAGTTTCCGGGGGGCAGGAGATACGCAGTATTTT.

The rearrangement links TRBV13 to TRBJ2-7; D is possibly TRBD2 (5 bases). The CDR3 has 15 amino acids. V dropped 0 bases and J dropped 5 bases, with 14 bases sitting between them. Looked up from germline, CDR1 is PRHDT and CDR2 is FYEKMQ (reference sequence). The CDR3 is CASSLGRGSPHEQYF. DNA of the CDR3: TGTGCCAGCAGCTTAGGCCGTGGGAGCCCCCACGAGCAGTACTTC.

The chain employs TRBV2 and TRBJ2-1; D call uncertain. Germline CDR1 and CDR2: SNHLY and FYNNEI. Trimming cost V 7 bases and J 10 bases, with 14 bases left between them. The CDR3 covers 12 residues. The CDR3 protein is CASTKAREEQFF. The CDR3 DNA is TGTGCCAGCACCAAAGCCCGAGAGGAGCAGTTCTTC. The variable domain in full, with the rest retrieved from reference TRBV2 and TRBJ2-1, is EPEVTQTPSHQVTQMGQEVILRCVPISNHLYFYWYRQILGQKVEFLVSFYNNEISEKSEIFDDQFSVERPDGSNFTLKIRSTKLEDSAMYFCASTKAREEQFFGPGTRLTVL.

The CDR3 bases are TGTGCCAGCAGTGAAAGGCGGGCAGGGAAAGTCACTGAAGCTTTCTTT. Its translation is CASSERRAGKVTEAFF. The rearrangement links TRBV2 to TRBJ1-1, with TRBD1 as a possible D gene (5 bases). The CDR3 spans 16 residues. The germline V gene has CDR1 SNHLY and CDR2 FYNNEI. V was pared by 2 bases and J by 4 bases, with 17 bases between.

The chain recombines TRBV11-2 with TRBJ2-7, with D maybe TRBD1 (5 bases). Per the germline V gene, CDR1 is SGHAT and CDR2 is FQNNGV. The germline V and J ends were trimmed by 5 bases and 0 bases, with 20 bases remaining between them. The CDR3 is 17 amino acids. CDR3 nucleotides: TGTGCCAGCAGCCCCACAAGTGACAGAATCCTCTCCTACGAGCAGTACTTC. Its translation is CASSPTSDRILSYEQYF.

The chain has TRBV4-1 and TRBJ2-7; tentatively, D is TRBD2 (6 bases). The V and J ends lost 1 base and 6 bases respectively, with 13 bases between them. The CDR3 runs to 14 residues. CDR1 and CDR2 from the germline V gene are MGHRA and YSYEKL. In DNA form, the CDR3 reads TGCGCCAGCAGCCAAGTGGCGGGGCCTGGCGAGCAGTACTTC. It is translated as CASSQVAGPGEQYF.

The chain is built from TRBV11-2 and TRBJ1-1; tentative D call: TRBD1 (5 bases). The germline V gene has CDR1 SGHAT and CDR2 FQNNGV. This CDR3 has 17 residues. V was shortened by 3 bases and J by 2 bases, with 19 bases between the two germline ends. CDR3 DNA: TGTGCCAGCAGCTTTTTAGGAGGCCCGGGGGGTAACACTGAAGCTTTCTTT. This encodes CASSFLGGPGGNTEAFF.

The CDR3 DNA reads TGTGCCAGCAGTTCCATTAATGAAAAACTGTTTTTT. Amino acid sequence: CASSSINEKLFF. The rearrangement uses TRBV12-3 or TRBV12-4 and TRBJ1-4, with unresolved D. CDR3 length: 12 amino acids. V dropped 4 bases and J dropped 4 bases, with 4 bases sitting between them.

The J gene is TRBJ2-7, the V gene TRBV10-2, with D possibly being TRBD1 (6 bases). Germline CDR1 and CDR2: WSHSY and SAAADI. With 0 bases removed from V and 4 bases from J, the gap between germline ends came to 19 bases. There are 17 residues in the CDR3. CDR3 protein: CASSESEPSQGGYEQYF. The CDR3 coding sequence is TGCGCCAGCAGTGAGTCCGAGCCCTCACAGGGTGGATACGAGCAGTACTTC.

The chain employs TRBV7-9 and TRBJ1-1; a weak D match, TRBD1 (5 bases). Per the germline V gene, CDR1 is SEHNR and CDR2 is FQNEAQ (reference sequence). The CDR3 spans 14 residues. The V end lost 3 bases, the J end lost 5 bases, and 13 bases lay between the germline ends. CDR3 in DNA: TGTGCCAGCAGCTTCAAGGGGCGTGGTACTGAAGCTTTCTTT. It yields the protein CASSFKGRGTEAFF.

The sample holds a few counts of this clone. The chain recombines TRBV15 with TRBJ1-1; 11 bases map to TRBD1. J was trimmed by 5 bases and V by 5 bases; bases with no gene match: 16. The CDR3 is 18 amino acids. From germline, CDR1 is LNHNV and CDR2 YYDKDF (reference sequence). The CDR3 sequence is CATSPRDRGRVLGTEAFF. CDR3 in DNA: TGTGCCACCAGCCCCCGGGACAGGGGGAGGGTCCTGGGAACTGAAGCTTTCTTT. Full variable domain (remainder filled in from reference TRBV15 and TRBJ1-1): DAMVIQNPRYQVTQFGKPVTLSCSQTLNHNVMYWYQQKSSQAPKLLFHYYDKDFNNEADTPDNFQSRRPNTSFCFLDIRSPGLGDTAMYLCATSPRDRGRVLGTEAFFGQGTRLTVV.

This chain joins TRBV27 and TRBJ1-1; D not resolved. V lost 6 bases and J lost 1, with 15 bases in between. From germline, CDR1 is MNHEY and CDR2 SMNVEV (reference sequence). CDR3 size: 15 residues. DNA for the CDR3: TGTGCCAGCAGGACATTTGATCGGGAGAACACTGAAGCTTTCTTT. It yields the protein CASRTFDRENTEAFF.

V is TRBV7-6 and J is TRBJ2-5; weak D call: TRBD2 (6 bases). In germline, CDR1 is SGHVS, CDR2 FNYEAQ. The CDR3 extends over 14 amino acids. V was shortened by 5 bases and J by 7 bases, with 17 bases between the two germline ends. CDR3 nucleotide sequence: TGTGCCAGCAGCCCTAGACTAGGACCGGTGACCCAGTACTTC. Its translation: CASSPRLGPVTQYF.

The chain uses TRBV3-1 (or the pseudogene TRBV3-2) and TRBJ2-5; 8 bases agree with TRBD2. CDR3 size: 16 residues. Per germline, CDR1 LGHDT and CDR2 YNNKEL (reference sequence). J lost 5 bases, V lost 4 bases, and 12 bases had no gene match. As DNA, the CDR3 is TGTGCCAGCAGCCCCACCGGCGGGGGGCCCGAGGAGACCCAGTACTTC. Protein sequence: CASSPTGGGPEETQYF.

The J gene is TRBJ1-5, the V gene TRBV10-2; 7 nucleotides match TRBD1. The CDR3 has 14 residues. J lost 7 bases, V lost 8 bases, and 11 bases had no gene match. The germline V gene encodes CDR1 WSHSY and CDR2 SAAADI. The CDR3 DNA reads TGCGCCAGCCGGGAGAGGGGGCCATCCCAGCCCCAGCATTTT. Protein sequence: CASRERGPSQPQHF.

The chain uses TRBV5-1 and TRBJ1-1; no clear D. The CDR3 consists of 14 residues. CDR1 is SGHRS and CDR2 is YFSETQ in the germline V gene. Trimming shortened V by 0 bases and J by 4 bases, and 10 bases separated the two germline ends. The CDR3 region has the DNA TGCGCCAGCAGCTTGGCTGGGTCAAGCACTGAAGCTTTCTTT. Encoded protein: CASSLAGSSTEAFF.

This clone appeared a single time. The DNA for the CDR3 is TGTGCCAGTAGTATACGGTCCTATGGCTACACCTTC. Translating it yields CASSIRSYGYTF. The genes are TRBV19 and TRBJ1-2; D unresolved. The CDR3 sequence is 12 residues long. V was clipped by 2 bases and J by 4 bases, with 5 bases between them. CDR1 and CDR2 (germline): LNHDA, SQIVND (reference sequence).

This sequence joins TRBV6-9 and TRBJ2-2; D is tentatively TRBD1 or TRBD2 (7 bases each). Per the germline V gene, CDR1 is MNHGY and CDR2 is SVAAGI. The CDR3 has 17 residues. V lost 6 bases to trimming and J lost 4 bases, with 21 bases between them. Written as DNA, the CDR3 is TGTGCCAGCAGGTATCAATCCCAGGGGGGGAGCACCGGGGAGCTGTTTTTT. This sequence encodes CASRYQSQGGSTGELFF.

The V call is TRBV18, the J call TRBJ1-4; tentative D call: TRBD1 (5 bases). Germline V CDR1 and CDR2: KGHSH, LQKENI. V shed 2 bases and J shed 2 bases, with 9 bases lying between them. The CDR3 is 15 amino acids. The CDR3 region is CASSPTDSTNEKLFF. Written as DNA, the CDR3 is TGTGCCAGCTCACCAACAGACAGCACTAATGAAAAACTGTTTTTT.

The CDR3 nucleotides are TGTGCCACCCGGCCCACCGGAAACACCATATATTTT. This translates into CATRPTGNTIYF. V gene TRBV2 combines with J gene TRBJ1-3, with D unresolved. Per the germline V gene, CDR1 is SNHLY and CDR2 is FYNNEI. V lost 10 bases, J lost 4 bases, and 11 bases lay in between. The CDR3 is made up of 12 amino acids.

The V call is TRBV10-3, the J call TRBJ2-3, with 15 bases lining up with TRBD2. V trimming: 6 bases; J trimming: 5 bases; junction bases outside the gene matches: 12. The CDR3 is made up of 18 amino acids. CDR1 is ENHRY and CDR2 is SYGVKD in the germline V gene. The DNA for the CDR3 is TGTGCCATCAGACCCGGACTAGCGGGGGGGCTCGATTTAGATACGCAGTATTTT. It specifies CAIRPGLAGGLDLDTQYF.

The V gene is TRBV6-5, the J gene TRBJ2-1; D ambiguous. The germline V gene has CDR1 MNHEY and CDR2 SVGAGI. The CDR3 has 13 residues. Deletions cut 4 bases from V and 9 bases from J, with 13 bases between. Here the CDR3 DNA reads TGTGCCAGCAGTTCTGCCCCCGTAGTTGAGCAGTTCTTC. This encodes CASSSAPVVEQFF.

This chain connects TRBV3-1 (or the pseudogene TRBV3-2) to TRBJ2-1; D call uncertain. CDR3 length equals 16 residues. Germline values: CDR1 LGHDT, CDR2 YNNKEL (reference sequence). Trimming took 1 base from V and 4 from J, leaving 14 bases between them. CDR3 in amino acids: CASSQAARVVYNEQFF. The CDR3 DNA reads as TGTGCCAGCAGCCAAGCAGCCCGGGTCGTATACAATGAGCAGTTCTTC.